This T cell receptor beta chain is drawn from a study of T-cell memory formation after mild COVID-19. Whole-study results and caveats: Pre-infection memory showed some responding clones, and this suggested that cross-reactive memory joined.

Concerning this clonotype itself: Its antigen is currently unknown.

MiXCR was run by TCRdb on the 5' RACE reads, yielding one entry per CDR3 protein. The sample lists about 270,000 distinct CDR3 sequences; 15% to 20% were seen once. Germline assignment: CDR1 SGHDN and CDR2 FVKESK. The CDR3 runs 14 residues. The ends were cut back, 1 base at V and 9 bases at J, with 13 bases in the middle. Material: PBMCs or a T cell subset sorted from them (not recorded which). The gene calls are TRBV14 and TRBJ1-5, with D possibly matching TRBD1 (6 bases). The TCR comes from a man in his late teens or twenties who had mild COVID-19 (a few samples of this study predate the infection). Cell type and time point are not known. Here the CDR3 DNA reads TGTGCCAGCAGCCAAGTTCAGGGGCAACTGCCCCAGCATTTT. Protein sequence: CASSQVQGQLPQHF.